A single sample is the source of the 15 T cell receptor beta chains below, sequenced in a study of T cell changes during pregnancy in multiple sclerosis. The method was immunoSEQ multiplex PCR; TCRdb's version includes in-frame clones alone and lacks a portion of them. The sample has approximately 99,000 clones; 90% to 95% are singletons. Here the sequenced sample was peripheral blood, taken after pregnancy. These receptors were obtained from a female donor with multiple sclerosis, enrolled in a pregnancy study.

This chain links TRBV30 with TRBJ2-5; 11 positions match TRBD2. Looked up from germline, CDR1 is GTSNPN and CDR2 is SVGIG (reference sequence). The CDR3 covers 18 residues. The J segment lost 1 base and the V segment lost 2 bases, leaving 12 bases of the junction unmatched. The CDR3 loop reads CAWSIKGSTSGIQETQYF. The CDR3 bases are TGTGCCTGGAGTATTAAAGGTTCGACTAGCGGGATCCAAGAGACCCAGTACTTC.

The chain recombines TRBV19 with TRBJ2-5, with D tentatively TRBD2 (5 bases). Trimming removed 1 base at V and 4 bases at J, with 13 bases between. The CDR3 consists of 15 residues. The V gene's germline CDR1 is LNHDA and CDR2 SQIVND (reference sequence). The CDR3 bases are TGTGCCAGTAGTATAGTCGTGGGCAGCGGAGAGACCCAGTACTTC. This encodes CASSIVVGSGETQYF.

V usage is TRBV4-1 and J usage is TRBJ2-3; maybe TRBD2 (7 bases). CDR3 size: 15 residues. Germline CDR1 MGHRA, CDR2 YSYEKL. The ends were cut back, 0 bases at V and 4 bases at J, with 11 bases in the middle. The CDR3 here is CASSQEGGQADTQYF. CDR3 sequence (DNA): TGCGCCAGCAGCCAAGAGGGGGGGCAAGCAGATACGCAGTATTTT.

The gene calls are TRBV18 and TRBJ1-5, with 9 bases aligning to TRBD1. Germline assignment: CDR1 KGHSH and CDR2 LQKENI. V lost 1 base and J lost 1; bases outside the gene matches: 8. This CDR3 is 18 amino acids long. CDR3 residues: CASSPLARTGVSNQPQHF. The CDR3 DNA reads TGTGCCAGCTCACCACTCGCCAGGACAGGGGTAAGCAATCAGCCCCAGCATTTT.

V and J are TRBV5-1 and TRBJ1-4; D perhaps matches TRBD1 (5 bases). Per germline, CDR1 SGHRS and CDR2 YFSETQ. The CDR3 is made up of 16 amino acids. Between the trimmed V and J ends, which lost 2 bases and 5 bases, there was a span of 16 bases. CDR3 DNA: TGCGCCAGCAGCTTCAATACGGGGGTTAAAAATGAAAAACTGTTTTTT. It encodes CASSFNTGVKNEKLFF.

This clone appeared a single time. The V call is TRBV7-6, the J call TRBJ2-7, with D possibly TRBD1 on 6 matching bases. The CDR3 covers 14 residues. Per the germline V gene, CDR1 is SGHVS and CDR2 is FNYEAQ. V gave up 5 bases and J gave up 3 bases, with 14 bases separating them. Here the CDR3 reads CASSEDRLHYEQYF. The CDR3 nucleotides read TGTGCCAGCAGCGAGGACAGACTACACTACGAGCAGTACTTC.

The V and J genes are TRBV28 and TRBJ1-2; possibly TRBD1 for D (6 bases). The CDR3 loop spans 15 amino acids. Germline-derived CDR1 and CDR2 are MDHEN and SYDVKM. Trimming took 3 bases from V and 5 from J, leaving 16 bases between them. The CDR3 DNA reads TGTGCCAGCAGTTTCCGGGCGGGGGCTCGGTATGGCTACACCTTC. This translates into CASSFRAGARYGYTF.

The chain uses TRBV19 and TRBJ2-7; D possibly corresponds to TRBD2 (6 bases). The CDR3 consists of 15 residues. Between the trimmed V and J ends, which lost 5 bases and 5 bases, there was a span of 19 bases. Germline lookup yields CDR1 LNHDA and CDR2 SQIVND (reference sequence). CDR3 coding DNA: TGTGCCAGTAGTTTCCTTGGACGCGGGGCCCACGAGCAGTACTTC. Translating gives CASSFLGRGAHEQYF.

The rearrangement uses TRBV19 and TRBJ1-4; D perhaps matches TRBD1 (6 bases). Trimming removed 9 bases from V and 10 bases from J, with 18 bases in between. This CDR3 region has 13 residues. Germline values: CDR1 LNHDA, CDR2 SQIVND (reference sequence). CDR3 coding DNA: TGTGCCAGCACGGACAGCCCTGTAGGAAAACTGTTTTTT. Its protein is CASTDSPVGKLFF.

This sequence joins TRBV5-1 and TRBJ2-7, with D perhaps TRBD2 (6 bases). Germline CDR1 reads SGHRS; CDR2 reads YFSETQ. The CDR3 runs 13 residues. The V end lost 6 bases, the J end lost 6 bases, and 16 bases lay between the germline ends. CDR3 coding DNA: TGCGCCAGCAAATCGGACGGGACTCGCGAGCAGTACTTC. This gives the protein CASKSDGTREQYF.

V usage is TRBV9 and J usage is TRBJ2-6; D might be TRBD2 (6 bases). The CDR3 contains 17 residues. Trimming cost V 3 bases and J 1 base, with 14 bases left between them. Looked up from germline, CDR1 is SGDLS and CDR2 is YYNGEE. The CDR3 sequence: CASSGAGGFSGANVLTF. CDR3 bases: TGTGCCAGCAGCGGGGCCGGAGGGTTTTCTGGGGCCAACGTCCTGACTTTC.

The chain links TRBV9 to TRBJ2-7; 10 nucleotides align to TRBD1. Germline lookup yields CDR1 SGDLS and CDR2 YYNGEE. V was pared by 0 bases and J by 2 bases, with 5 bases of the junction left unmatched. The CDR3 sequence is 16 residues long. DNA for the CDR3: TGTGCCAGCAGCGTAGGGACAGGGGGTTCACCCTACGAGCAGTACTTC. Its translation is CASSVGTGGSPYEQYF.

This chain joins TRBV27 and TRBJ2-7; the match to TRBD1 covers 8 bases. The germline CDR1 and CDR2 sequences are MNHEY and SMNVEV (reference sequence). V shed 6 bases, J shed 3 bases, and the junction held 16 bases outside the gene matches. The CDR3 loop spans 17 amino acids. CDR3 coding DNA: TGTGCCAGCAGCCAGGGACAGGTTAAGTTAGGGTTCTACGAGCAGTACTTC. This codes for CASSQGQVKLGFYEQYF.

The gene calls are TRBV19 and TRBJ1-2, with no clear D. Trimming shortened V by 6 bases and J by 6 bases, and 17 bases separated the two germline ends. The germline V gene encodes CDR1 LNHDA and CDR2 SQIVND (reference sequence). The CDR3 runs to 14 residues. Here the CDR3 DNA reads TGTGCCAGTAGCTCCCGTTGGGGAGTCGATGGCTACACCTTC. Encoded protein: CASSSRWGVDGYTF.

This chain links TRBV7-9 with TRBJ2-1; 7 bases match TRBD1. Germline CDR1 SEHNR, CDR2 FQNEAQ (reference sequence). The V segment lost 7 bases and the J segment 5 bases; nucleotides outside the gene matches: 11. This CDR3 comprises 15 residues. CDR3 in amino acids: CASTWAGQAHNEQFF. For the CDR3, the DNA is TGTGCCAGCACCTGGGCCGGACAGGCCCACAATGAGCAGTTCTTC. The variable domain in full, with the rest retrieved from reference TRBV7-9 and TRBJ2-1, is DTGVSQNPRHKITKRGQNVTFRCDPISEHNRLYWYRQTLGQGPEFLTYFQNEAQLEKSRLLSDRFSAERPKGSFSTLEIQRTEQGDSAMYLCASTWAGQAHNEQFFGPGTRLTVL.